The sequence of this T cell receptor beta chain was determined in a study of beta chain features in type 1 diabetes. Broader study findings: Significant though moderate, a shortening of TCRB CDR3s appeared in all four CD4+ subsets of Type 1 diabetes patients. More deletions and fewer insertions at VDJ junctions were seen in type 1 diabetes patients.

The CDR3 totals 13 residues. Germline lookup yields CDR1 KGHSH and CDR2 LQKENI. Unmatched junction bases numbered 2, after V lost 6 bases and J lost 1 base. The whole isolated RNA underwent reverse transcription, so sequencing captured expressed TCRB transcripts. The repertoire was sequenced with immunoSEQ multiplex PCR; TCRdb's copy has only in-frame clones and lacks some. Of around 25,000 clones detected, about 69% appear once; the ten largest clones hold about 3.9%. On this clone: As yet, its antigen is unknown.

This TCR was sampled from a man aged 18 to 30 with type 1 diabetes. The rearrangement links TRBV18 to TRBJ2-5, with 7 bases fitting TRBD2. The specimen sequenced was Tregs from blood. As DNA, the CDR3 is TGTGCCAGCTCCCCGGGGGGCCAAGAGACCCAGTACTTC. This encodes CASSPGGQETQYF. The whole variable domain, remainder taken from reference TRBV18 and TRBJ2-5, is NAGVMQNPRHLVRRRGQEARLRCSPMKGHSHVYWYRQLPEEGLKFMVYLQKENIIDESGMPKERFSAEFPKEGPSILRIQQVVRGDSAAYFCASSPGGQETQYFGPGTRLLVL.